This paragraph reports one T cell receptor beta chain. These data originate in a study of blood T cell repertoires in COVID-19. About the study: Researchers got acute and convalescent COVID-19 samples from the United States, Italy and Spain. From T cells, B-cell-depleted T cells, or PBMCs came the material, which was cDNA or gDNA.

How the authors handled the data: Amplification with reference gene primers provided the estimates of nucleated cell counts. Measured with immunoSEQ multiplex PCR; TCRdb has only the in-frame clones, and not every one. V, J and clone size reflect that table, while D and trimming were determined from the DNA. In the table there are under 200,000 clones, 82% of which are singletons. Categorization into cohorts depended on clinical history that participants reported. The junction had 6 bases not matched to a gene; V was cut back by 4 bases and J by 4 bases. The CDR3 is made up of 15 amino acids. CDR1 is SGHRS, CDR2 YFSETQ, per germline.

This chain uses TRBV5-1 with TRBJ2-5; 11 positions agree with TRBD1. This TCR was sampled from a man between 60 and 75 years old who had recovered from COVID-19. The specimen was PBMCs or T cells enriched from blood (not recorded which). This CDR3 is CASSPGTGGRETQYF. CDR3 DNA sequence: TGCGCCAGCAGCCCCGGGACAGGGGGACGAGAGACCCAGTACTTC. Supplemented by reference TRBV5-1 and TRBJ2-5, the full variable domain reads KAGVTQTPRYLIKTRGQQVTLSCSPISGHRSVSWYQQTPGQGLQFLFEYFSETQRNKGNFPGRFSGRQFSNSRSEMNVSTLELGDSALYLCASSPGTGGRETQYFGPGTRLLVL.